Listed below are T cell receptor beta chains from one sample, sequenced in a study of T cells after yellow fever vaccination. TCRdb reprocessed the 5' RACE reads via MiXCR and lists one record per CDR3 protein. Among about 220,000 distinct CDR3 sequences listed, 3.2% were seen once. Sequenced material: CD4+ T cells sorted from PBMCs, taken 10 days after the yellow fever booster vaccination. These receptors were taken from a man aged 18 to 29 who received the YFV17D yellow fever vaccine. Both conserved end residues are part of each CDR3. Fields, in order: CDR3 length, V gene, J gene, CDR3 protein.

length: 15
V: TRBV10-3
J: TRBJ2-4
CDR3: CAISERLAGSDIQYF

length: 13
V: TRBV6-2/TRBV6-3
J: TRBJ2-3
CDR3: CASSYGGEATQYF

length: 13
V: TRBV10-3
J: TRBJ1-5
CDR3: CAISESQSQPQHF

length: 12
V: TRBV10-2
J: TRBJ2-7
CDR3: CASTRGSYEQYF

length: 16
V: TRBV20-1
J: TRBJ2-1
CDR3: CSARCLQVSSYNEQFF

length: 14
V: TRBV7-2
J: TRBJ2-5
CDR3: CASSPRQGPETQYF

length: 17
V: TRBV18
J: TRBJ1-1
CDR3: CASSPVQGAGMNTEAFF

length: 12
V: TRBV20-1
J: TRBJ2-5
CDR3: CSADPYRETQYF

length: 19
V: TRBV6-2/TRBV6-3
J: TRBJ2-2
CDR3: CASQDPAGGQISNTGELFF

length: 15
V: TRBV6-5
J: TRBJ2-5
CDR3: CASSPGLALVGTQYF

length: 14
V: TRBV5-1
J: TRBJ1-2
CDR3: CASSELGVTYGYTF

length: 16
V: TRBV2
J: TRBJ1-6
CDR3: CATVLHASSYNSPLHF

length: 13
V: TRBV10-2
J: TRBJ1-1
CDR3: CASSEGMMVRAFF

length: 12
V: TRBV6-2/TRBV6-3
J: TRBJ1-2
CDR3: CASSYAHTGYTF

length: 13
V: TRBV25-1
J: TRBJ2-4
CDR3: CASRGSGGNIQYF

length: 14
V: TRBV30
J: TRBJ1-1
CDR3: CAWSVRDRDTEAFF

length: 14
V: TRBV7-2
J: TRBJ2-3
CDR3: CASSLVGGADTQYF

length: 16
V: TRBV7-6
J: TRBJ2-3
CDR3: CASSATSGGATDTQYF

length: 17
V: TRBV7-9
J: TRBJ2-7
CDR3: CASSLVGRRGSSYEQYF

length: 15
V: TRBV3-1
J: TRBJ2-5
CDR3: CASNQPAGGIETQYF

length: 15
V: TRBV6-5
J: TRBJ1-1
CDR3: CASSYGGQGVKEAFF

length: 12
V: TRBV12-3/TRBV12-4
J: TRBJ2-7
CDR3: CASSPDTYEQYF

length: 17
V: TRBV7-2
J: TRBJ2-7
CDR3: CASSFSGGIRSSYEQYF

length: 16
V: TRBV19
J: TRBJ2-5
CDR3: CASSRWTGASGETQYF

length: 14
V: TRBV20-1
J: TRBJ1-5
CDR3: CSARDLFPNQPQHF

length: 13
V: TRBV7-2
J: TRBJ1-3
CDR3: CASSFVRGRTIYF

length: 15
V: TRBV12-3/TRBV12-4
J: TRBJ2-7
CDR3: CASSTHRDRVYEQYF

length: 14
V: TRBV20-1
J: TRBJ1-6
CDR3: CSARGDDTRSPLHF

length: 16
V: TRBV4-1
J: TRBJ2-3
CDR3: CASSQVGGTSTDTQYF

length: 13
V: TRBV6-1
J: TRBJ1-2
CDR3: CASRAGQVHGYTF

length: 14
V: TRBV7-2
J: TRBJ1-4
CDR3: CASSHRGRNEKLFF

length: 16
V: TRBV24-1
J: TRBJ2-2
CDR3: CATSDRTGDNTGELFF

length: 15
V: TRBV25-1
J: TRBJ2-3
CDR3: CASSAPGWGLNTQYF

length: 13
V: TRBV7-2
J: TRBJ2-2
CDR3: CASSLWGAGELFF

length: 16
V: TRBV7-2
J: TRBJ1-5
CDR3: CASSLFGPTGNQPQHF

length: 13
V: TRBV20-1
J: TRBJ2-3
CDR3: CSARSLATDTQYF

length: 14
V: TRBV6-5
J: TRBJ1-1
CDR3: CASNNRGPGLEAFF

length: 15
V: TRBV2
J: TRBJ1-4
CDR3: CASMRLGGFREKLFF

length: 13
V: TRBV12-3/TRBV12-4
J: TRBJ2-5
CDR3: CASSLFSGQTQYF

length: 14
V: TRBV6-2/TRBV6-3
J: TRBJ2-1
CDR3: CASSYQSSYNEQFF

length: 14
V: TRBV19
J: TRBJ2-7
CDR3: CASSRGPSSYEQYF

length: 13
V: TRBV5-6
J: TRBJ2-4
CDR3: CASSLTGKNIQYF

length: 14
V: TRBV29-1
J: TRBJ1-1
CDR3: CSVERGGVNTEAFF

length: 15
V: TRBV12-3/TRBV12-4
J: TRBJ1-4
CDR3: CASSLRQTSWEKLFF

length: 16
V: TRBV9
J: TRBJ2-4
CDR3: CASSVAPQGVENIQNF

length: 15
V: TRBV7-2
J: TRBJ2-1
CDR3: CASSLADRGSNEQFF

length: 14
V: TRBV11-2
J: TRBJ2-5
CDR3: CASSLAVAYPTQYF

length: 14
V: TRBV7-2
J: TRBJ2-7
CDR3: CASSLGLAFYEQYF

length: 15
V: TRBV7-2
J: TRBJ1-3
CDR3: CASSPRGGHGNTIYF

length: 13
V: TRBV7-9
J: TRBJ1-3
CDR3: CAIQGTSGNTIYF